These T cell receptor beta chains were read from a single sample in a study of T cell changes during pregnancy in multiple sclerosis. Data came from immunoSEQ multiplex PCR; TCRdb stores just in-frame clones and leaves some out. The data hold tens of thousands of clones, with 85% to 95% observed a single time. The material sequenced was peripheral blood, taken in the third trimester of pregnancy. These receptors came from a female donor in good health, enrolled as a control in a pregnancy study. The CDR3 runs from the conserved cysteine through the conserved F or W. The order of the fields is D gene, clone size, V gene, J gene, CDR3 DNA, CDR3 protein. The D gene is left open where the match is weak. Not every row has a clone size; where given, it reads once, few, many or a size class.

>-|-|TRBV5-1|TRBJ2-1
TGCGCCAGCAGCTTGGGGCCATTCTCCTACAATGAGCAGTTCTTC
CASSLGPFSYNEQFF
>-|few|TRBV28|TRBJ1-6
TGTGCCAGCAGTTCCAAGACAGGTCTTTCACCCCTCCACTTT
CASSSKTGLSPLHF
>-|-|TRBV28|TRBJ1-1
TGTGCCAGCAGCCCCGACAGTAACACTGAAGCTTTCTTT
CASSPDSNTEAFF
>TRBD1|-|TRBV7-2|TRBJ2-1
TGTGCCAGCAGTTCTCAGGACAGGGGCGGATCTCAGTTCTTC
CASSSQDRGGSQFF
>-|-|TRBV5-1|TRBJ2-5
TGCGCCAGCAGCGGGATGACTAGACAGGGAGGCTGGAAAGAGACCCAGTACTTC
CASSGMTRQGGWKETQYF
>-|once|TRBV10-3|TRBJ2-3
TGTGCCATCAGTGAGAGATCAGGGAGGGATACGCAGTATTTT
CAISERSGRDTQYF
>-|-|TRBV28|TRBJ2-5
TGTGCCAGCAGCCGCCCGACAGGAACGTACCAAGAGACCCAGTACTTC
CASSRPTGTYQETQYF
>-|few|TRBV4-2|TRBJ1-6
TGTGCCAGCAGCCAAGAGGTCCTCCGGGGGACCTATAATTCACCCCTCCACTTT
CASSQEVLRGTYNSPLHF
>-|-|TRBV21-1|TRBJ1-5
TGTGCCAGCAGGTGGAGTCAGCCCCAGCATTTT
CASRWSQPQHF
>TRBD2|-|TRBV7-7|TRBJ2-3
TGTGCTAGCAGCTTGGGGACTAGCTATAGCACAGATACGCAGTATTTT
CASSLGTSYSTDTQYF
>TRBD1|-|TRBV19|TRBJ1-2
TGTGCCAGTAGTCGACAGGGGGCAGGTGGCTACACCTTC
CASSRQGAGGYTF
>TRBD2|-|TRBV18|TRBJ2-1
TGTGCCAGCTCACCATTTACCGGGACTAGCGGGGGGGCCAGTATTAATGAGCAGTTCTTC
CASSPFTGTSGGASINEQFF
>TRBD1|-|TRBV7-6|TRBJ1-1
TGTGCCAGCAGCCTATGGGACAGGGATATGGCTGAAGCTTTCTTT
CASSLWDRDMAEAFF
>TRBD2|-|TRBV4-2|TRBJ2-3
TGTGCCAGCAGCCCACTAGCGGGAGGGGCCCGAGCCTCTATGGGGGGCACAGATACGCAGTATTTT
CASSPLAGGARASMGGTDTQYF
>-|-|TRBV11-2|TRBJ2-5
TGTGCCAGCAGCTTAACTTGGGCCTACAAGACCCAGTACTTC
CASSLTWAYKTQYF
>TRBD2|-|TRBV7-3|TRBJ2-1
TGTGCCAGCAGCTCCACCGGGACTAGCGGGAGGGTGGATGAGCAGTTCTTC
CASSSTGTSGRVDEQFF
>-|-|TRBV5-6|TRBJ2-5
TGTGCCAGCAGCCCTGACAGGGGAGGGGGGACCCAGTACTTC
CASSPDRGGGTQYF
>TRBD1|-|TRBV15|TRBJ1-1
TGTGCCACCAGCAGCCGGGACAGGGGTTTCGTCGGGGCTTTCTTT
CATSSRDRGFVGAFF
>TRBD2|-|TRBV19|TRBJ2-1
TGTGCCACTGGGGCGGGGGTTGCGTACAATGAGCAGTTCTTC
CATGAGVAYNEQFF
>-|once|TRBV18|TRBJ2-7
TGTGCCAGCTCACCAACACGGGGGTCCCACGAGCAGTACTTC
CASSPTRGSHEQYF
>TRBD1|-|TRBV4-3|TRBJ2-2
TGCGCCAGCAGCCAAGAGTTTGGGACAGGGCACGGGGAGCTGTTTTTT
CASSQEFGTGHGELFF
>TRBD1|-|TRBV4-1|TRBJ2-7
TGCGCCAGCAGTCCTCCGGACAGGGACTACGAGCAGTACTTC
CASSPPDRDYEQYF
>-|few|TRBV6-5|TRBJ1-5
TGTGCCAGCAGGTCAGGGGATCAGCCCCAGCATTTT
CASRSGDQPQHF
>-|-|TRBV4-3|TRBJ2-7
TGCGCCAGCAGCCAAGTGATAAGTGACAGGACCTACGAGCAGTACTTC
CASSQVISDRTYEQYF
>-|-|TRBV6-4|TRBJ1-1
TGTGCCAGCGCCCCCGAGGGAGGGGTGAACACTGAAGCTTTCTTT
CASAPEGGVNTEAFF
>TRBD1|-|TRBV6-1|TRBJ2-7
TGTGCCAGCAGTGAAGCCCACAGGGGGCCTACCTACGAGCAGTACTTC
CASSEAHRGPTYEQYF
>TRBD2|-|TRBV7-3|TRBJ2-3
TGTGCCAGCAGCTCTAGCGGGTACAAGGGAGATACGCAGTATTTT
CASSSSGYKGDTQYF
>-|few|TRBV30|TRBJ1-1
TGTGCCTGGAGCGCAGGGTTAGGCACTGAAGCTTTCTTT
CAWSAGLGTEAFF
>-|-|TRBV18|TRBJ2-7
TGTGCCAGCTCACCAGCGGGCTCCTACGAGCAGTACTTC
CASSPAGSYEQYF
>TRBD1|-|TRBV7-9|TRBJ2-5
TGTGCCAGCAGCATCGGACAGGGGCGACAAGAGACCCAGTACTTC
CASSIGQGRQETQYF